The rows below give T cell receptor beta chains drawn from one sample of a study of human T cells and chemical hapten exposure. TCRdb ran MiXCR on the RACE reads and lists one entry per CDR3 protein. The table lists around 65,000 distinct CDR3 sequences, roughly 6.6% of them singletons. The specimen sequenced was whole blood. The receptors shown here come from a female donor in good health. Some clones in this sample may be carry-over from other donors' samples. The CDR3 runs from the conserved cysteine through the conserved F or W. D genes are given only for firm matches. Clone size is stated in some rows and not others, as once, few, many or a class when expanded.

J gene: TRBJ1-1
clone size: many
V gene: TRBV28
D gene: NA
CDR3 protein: CASIRADKHGNTEAFF
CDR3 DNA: TGTGCCAGCATCCGCGCAGATAAACATGGGAACACTGAAGCTTTCTTT

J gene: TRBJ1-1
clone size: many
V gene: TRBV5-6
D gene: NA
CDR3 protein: CASSLGRGVMNTEAFF
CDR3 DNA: TGTGCCAGCAGCTTGGGCCGAGGGGTCATGAACACTGAAGCTTTCTTT

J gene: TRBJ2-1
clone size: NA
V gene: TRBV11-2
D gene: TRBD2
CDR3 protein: CASTPRRTSGSAYNEQFF
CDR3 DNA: TGTGCCAGCACCCCCCGAAGGACTAGCGGTTCGGCCTACAATGAGCAGTTCTTC

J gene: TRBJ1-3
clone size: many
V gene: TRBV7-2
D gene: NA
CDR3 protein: CASSEQAGNTIYF
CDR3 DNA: TGTGCCAGCAGCGAACAAGCCGGAAACACCATATATTTT

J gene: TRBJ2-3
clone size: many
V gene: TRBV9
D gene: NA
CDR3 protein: CASSENAGYSDTQYF
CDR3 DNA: TGTGCCAGCAGCGAAAATGCAGGGTACTCAGATACGCAGTATTTT

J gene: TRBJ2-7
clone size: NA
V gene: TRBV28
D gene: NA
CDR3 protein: CASLGEGYEQYF
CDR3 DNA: TGTGCCAGCCTGGGGGAAGGCTACGAGCAGTACTTC

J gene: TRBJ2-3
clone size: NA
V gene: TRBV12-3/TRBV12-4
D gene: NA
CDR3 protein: CASSSGLFTDTQYF
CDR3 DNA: TGTGCCAGCAGTTCGGGACTTTTCACAGATACGCAGTATTTT

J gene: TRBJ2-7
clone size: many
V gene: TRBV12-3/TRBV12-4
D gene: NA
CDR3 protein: CASLRGYEQYF
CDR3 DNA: TGTGCCAGCCTCCGCGGCTACGAGCAGTACTTC

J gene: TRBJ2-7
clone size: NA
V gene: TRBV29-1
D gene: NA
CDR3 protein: CSVRNRDPGNEQYF
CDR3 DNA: TGCAGCGTTAGGAACAGGGACCCGGGAAACGAGCAGTACTTC

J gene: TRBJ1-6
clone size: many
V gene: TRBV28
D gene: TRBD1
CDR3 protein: CASSSLALQGIYSPLHF
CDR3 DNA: TGTGCCAGCAGTTCATTAGCTTTACAGGGGATCTATTCACCCCTCCACTTT

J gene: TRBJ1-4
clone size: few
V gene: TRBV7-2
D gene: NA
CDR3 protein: CASSSLGGNEKLFF
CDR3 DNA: TGTGCCAGCAGCTCCCTTGGTGGCAATGAAAAACTGTTTTTT

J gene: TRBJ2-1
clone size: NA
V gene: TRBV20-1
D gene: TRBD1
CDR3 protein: CSARDPTTGTGDEQFF
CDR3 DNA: TGCAGTGCTAGAGATCCCACCACCGGGACAGGGGATGAGCAGTTCTTC

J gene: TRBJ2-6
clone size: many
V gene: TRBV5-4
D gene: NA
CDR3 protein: CASSLDSLPLSGANVLTF
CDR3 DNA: TGTGCCAGCAGCTTGGACAGTCTTCCTCTCTCTGGGGCCAACGTCCTGACTTTC

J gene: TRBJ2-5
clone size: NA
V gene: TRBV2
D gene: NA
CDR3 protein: CASIRDTRETQYF
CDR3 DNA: TGTGCCAGCATCCGGGACACCCGAGAGACCCAGTACTTC

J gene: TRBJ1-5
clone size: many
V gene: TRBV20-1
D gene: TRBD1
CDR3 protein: CSARAQGGSPYSNQPQHF
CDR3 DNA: TGCAGTGCTAGAGCCCAGGGGGGGTCGCCTTATAGCAATCAGCCCCAGCATTTT

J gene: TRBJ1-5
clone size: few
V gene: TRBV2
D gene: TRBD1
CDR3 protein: CASSKRQGTNQPQHF
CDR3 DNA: TGTGCCAGCAGCAAGAGACAGGGGACAAATCAGCCCCAGCATTTT

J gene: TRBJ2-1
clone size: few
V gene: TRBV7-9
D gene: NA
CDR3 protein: CASSLGKNEQFF
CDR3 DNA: TGTGCCAGCAGCTTAGGCAAGAATGAGCAGTTCTTC

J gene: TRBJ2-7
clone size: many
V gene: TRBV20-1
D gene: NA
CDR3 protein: CSASDVSVYEQYF
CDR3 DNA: TGCAGTGCTTCGGACGTGTCGGTCTACGAGCAGTACTTC

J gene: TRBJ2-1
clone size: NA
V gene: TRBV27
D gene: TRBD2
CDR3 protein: CASSLTTSGRAGNEQFF
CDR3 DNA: TGTGCCAGCAGTTTAACGACTAGCGGGAGGGCCGGTAATGAGCAGTTCTTC

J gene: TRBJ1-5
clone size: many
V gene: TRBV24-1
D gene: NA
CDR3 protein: CATGSNQPQHF
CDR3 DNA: TGTGCCACCGGGAGCAATCAGCCCCAGCATTTT

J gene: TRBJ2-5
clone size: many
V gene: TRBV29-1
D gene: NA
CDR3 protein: CSVVRGGETQYF
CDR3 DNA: TGCAGCGTTGTAAGGGGAGGAGAGACCCAGTACTTC

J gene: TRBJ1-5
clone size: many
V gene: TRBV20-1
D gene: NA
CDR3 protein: CSASGGAGNQPQHF
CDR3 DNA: TGCAGTGCTAGCGGGGGCGCGGGGAATCAGCCCCAGCATTTT

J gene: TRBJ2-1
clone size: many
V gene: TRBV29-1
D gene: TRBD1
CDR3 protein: CSGRQGEQFF
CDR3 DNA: TGCAGCGGTAGACAGGGGGAGCAGTTCTTC

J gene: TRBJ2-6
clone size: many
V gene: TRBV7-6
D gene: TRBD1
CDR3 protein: CASSLGQSSGANVLTF
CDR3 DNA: TGTGCCAGCAGCTTGGGACAGTCCTCTGGGGCCAACGTCCTGACTTTC

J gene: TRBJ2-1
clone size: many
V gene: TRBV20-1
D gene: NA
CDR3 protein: CSARQGPLRNEQFF
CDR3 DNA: TGCAGTGCTAGACAGGGACCCCTTAGGAATGAGCAGTTCTTC

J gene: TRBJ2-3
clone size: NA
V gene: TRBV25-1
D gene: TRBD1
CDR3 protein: CASLWTGGADTQYF
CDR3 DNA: TGTGCCAGCTTATGGACAGGGGGGGCCGATACGCAGTATTTT

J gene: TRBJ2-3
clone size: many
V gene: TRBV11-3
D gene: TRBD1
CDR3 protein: CASSTLTTGIGTQYF
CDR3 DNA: TGTGCCAGCAGCACCTTGACGACAGGGATCGGTACGCAGTATTTT

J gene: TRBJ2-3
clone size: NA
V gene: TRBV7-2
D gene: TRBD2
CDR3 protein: CASSLVGPGLAWTDTQYF
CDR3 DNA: TGTGCCAGCAGCTTAGTAGGCCCGGGACTAGCATGGACAGATACGCAGTATTTT

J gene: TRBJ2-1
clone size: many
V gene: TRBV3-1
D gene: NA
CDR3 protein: CASSQVIFNEQFF
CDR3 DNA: TGTGCCAGCAGCCAAGTAATCTTCAATGAGCAGTTCTTC

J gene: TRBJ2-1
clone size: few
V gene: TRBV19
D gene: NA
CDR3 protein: CAREYRDRYSYNEQFF
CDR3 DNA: TGTGCCAGGGAATACCGGGACCGTTACTCCTACAATGAGCAGTTCTTC

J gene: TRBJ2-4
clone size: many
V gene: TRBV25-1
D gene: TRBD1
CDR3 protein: CASRGTGGGLAKNIQYF
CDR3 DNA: TGTGCCAGCAGAGGGACAGGGGGGGGATTAGCCAAAAACATTCAGTACTTC

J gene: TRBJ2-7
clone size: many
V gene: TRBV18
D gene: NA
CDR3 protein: CASSPLSYEQYF
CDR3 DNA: TGTGCCAGCTCACCGCTTTCCTACGAGCAGTACTTC

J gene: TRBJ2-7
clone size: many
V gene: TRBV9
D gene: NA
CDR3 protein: CASSAGHPGVQQYF
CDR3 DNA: TGTGCCAGCAGCGCGGGACACCCGGGAGTACAGCAGTACTTC

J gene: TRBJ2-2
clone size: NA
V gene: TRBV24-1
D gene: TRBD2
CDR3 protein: CATSARLAGARPHSNTGELFF
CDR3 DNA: TGTGCCACCAGTGCCAGACTAGCGGGAGCAAGGCCACACTCGAACACCGGGGAGCTGTTTTTT

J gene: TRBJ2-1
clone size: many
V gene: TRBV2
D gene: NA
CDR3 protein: CASSGLVLTYNEQFF
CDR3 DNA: TGTGCCAGCAGTGGCCTAGTCCTCACCTACAATGAGCAGTTCTTC

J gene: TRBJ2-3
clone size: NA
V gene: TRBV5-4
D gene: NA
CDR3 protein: CASSLTGSTQYF
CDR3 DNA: TGTGCCAGCAGCTTAACGGGGAGTACGCAGTATTTT

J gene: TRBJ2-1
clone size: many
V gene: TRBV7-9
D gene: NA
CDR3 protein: CASSYGLSYNEQFF
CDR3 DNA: TGTGCCAGCAGCTACGGACTATCCTACAATGAGCAGTTCTTC

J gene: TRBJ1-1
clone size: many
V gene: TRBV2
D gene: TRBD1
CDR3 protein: CASSDGTGGTEAFF
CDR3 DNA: TGTGCCAGCAGTGACGGTACAGGGGGTACTGAAGCTTTCTTT

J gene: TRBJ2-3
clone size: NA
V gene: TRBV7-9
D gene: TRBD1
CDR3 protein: CASSLWTGKTDTQYF
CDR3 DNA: TGTGCCAGCAGCCTATGGACAGGGAAAACAGATACGCAGTATTTT

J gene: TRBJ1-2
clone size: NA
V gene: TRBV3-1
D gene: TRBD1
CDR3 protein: CASSPYRGTHGYTF
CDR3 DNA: TGTGCCAGCAGCCCCTACAGGGGAACCCATGGCTACACCTTC

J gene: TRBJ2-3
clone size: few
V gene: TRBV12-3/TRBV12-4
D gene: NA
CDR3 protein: CASSLRTATDTQYF
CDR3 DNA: TGTGCCAGCAGTCTACGGACAGCCACAGATACGCAGTATTTT

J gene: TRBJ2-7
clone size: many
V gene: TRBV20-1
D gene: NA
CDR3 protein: CSARDGGSYEQYF
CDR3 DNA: TGCAGTGCTAGAGACGGGGGAAGCTACGAGCAGTACTTC

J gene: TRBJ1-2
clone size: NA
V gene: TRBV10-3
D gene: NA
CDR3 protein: CAISESANYGYTF
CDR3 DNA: TGTGCCATCAGTGAGTCGGCTAACTATGGCTACACCTTC

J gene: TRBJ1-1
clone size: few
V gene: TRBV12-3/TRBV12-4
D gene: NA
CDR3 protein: CASSFTAPSTEAFF
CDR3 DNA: TGTGCCAGCAGTTTTACCGCCCCCAGCACTGAAGCTTTCTTT

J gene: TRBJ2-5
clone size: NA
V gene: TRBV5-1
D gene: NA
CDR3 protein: CASSSGPGGPQETQYF
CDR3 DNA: TGCGCCAGCAGCTCCGGTCCAGGAGGGCCCCAAGAGACCCAGTACTTC

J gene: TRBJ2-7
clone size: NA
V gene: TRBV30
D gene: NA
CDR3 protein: CACYSSYEQYF
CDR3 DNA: TGTGCCTGTTACAGCTCCTACGAGCAGTACTTC

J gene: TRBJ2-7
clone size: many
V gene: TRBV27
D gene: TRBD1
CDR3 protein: CASSLQGADYEQYF
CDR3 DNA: TGTGCCAGCAGTTTACAGGGGGCGGACTACGAGCAGTACTTC

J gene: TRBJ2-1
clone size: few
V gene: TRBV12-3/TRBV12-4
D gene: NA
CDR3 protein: CASTPSGLSEQFF
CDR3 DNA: TGTGCCAGCACCCCCTCTGGTTTGTCAGAGCAGTTCTTC

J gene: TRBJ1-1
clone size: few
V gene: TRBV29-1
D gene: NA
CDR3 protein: CSVEDRRGRNTEAFF
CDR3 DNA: TGCAGCGTTGAAGATAGGAGGGGCAGGAACACTGAAGCTTTCTTT

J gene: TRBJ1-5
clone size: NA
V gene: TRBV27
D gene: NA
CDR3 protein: CASSLSATERQPQHF
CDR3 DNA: TGTGCCAGCAGTTTATCGGCCACAGAAAGGCAGCCCCAGCATTTT

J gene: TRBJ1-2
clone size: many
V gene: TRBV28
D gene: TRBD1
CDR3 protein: CASSSPTGPYGYTF
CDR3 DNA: TGTGCCAGCAGTTCTCCGACAGGGCCCTATGGCTACACCTTC

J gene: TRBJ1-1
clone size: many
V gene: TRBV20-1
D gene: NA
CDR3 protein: CSARDLGGPYTEAFF
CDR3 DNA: TGCAGTGCTAGAGATCTAGGCGGACCTTACACTGAAGCTTTCTTT

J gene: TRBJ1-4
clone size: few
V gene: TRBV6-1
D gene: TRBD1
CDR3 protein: CASSPLTGGGEKLFF
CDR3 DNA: TGTGCCAGCAGCCCTCTGACAGGGGGAGGTGAAAAACTGTTTTTT

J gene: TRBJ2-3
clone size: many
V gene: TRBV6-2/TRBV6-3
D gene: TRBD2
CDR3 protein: CASTYSGSTDTQYF
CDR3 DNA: TGTGCCAGCACCTATAGCGGGAGCACAGATACGCAGTATTTT

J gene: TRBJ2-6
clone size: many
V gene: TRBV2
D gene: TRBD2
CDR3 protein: CASNRLAVSSGANVLTF
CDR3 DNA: TGTGCCAGCAATCGACTAGCGGTGAGCTCTGGGGCCAACGTCCTGACTTTC

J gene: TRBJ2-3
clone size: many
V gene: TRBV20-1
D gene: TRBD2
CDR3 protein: CSASTSGSTDTQYF
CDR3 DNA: TGCAGTGCTAGCACTAGCGGGAGCACAGATACGCAGTATTTT

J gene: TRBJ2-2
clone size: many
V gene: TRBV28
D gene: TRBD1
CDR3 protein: CASSATGLSTGELFF
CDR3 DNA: TGTGCCAGCAGTGCGACAGGGTTGAGCACCGGGGAGCTGTTTTTT